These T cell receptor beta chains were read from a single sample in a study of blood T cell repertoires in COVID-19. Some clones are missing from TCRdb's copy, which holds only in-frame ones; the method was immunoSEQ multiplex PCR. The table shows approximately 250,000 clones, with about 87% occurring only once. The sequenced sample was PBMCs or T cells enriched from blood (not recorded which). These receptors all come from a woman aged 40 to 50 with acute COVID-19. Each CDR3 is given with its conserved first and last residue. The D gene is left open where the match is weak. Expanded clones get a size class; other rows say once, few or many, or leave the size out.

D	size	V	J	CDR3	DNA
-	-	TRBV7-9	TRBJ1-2	CASTYSGGYGYTF	TGTGCCAGCACCTATTCGGGGGGCTATGGCTACACCTTC
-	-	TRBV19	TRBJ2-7	CASSMSIGGPSDEQYF	TGTGCCAGTAGTATGAGTATCGGAGGGCCTTCCGACGAGCAGTACTTC
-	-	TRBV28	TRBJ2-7	CASSDLAGQAHEQYF	TGTGCCAGCAGTGATCTAGCGGGACAGGCCCACGAGCAGTACTTC
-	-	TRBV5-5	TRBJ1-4	CASSLIRGFATNEKLFF	TGTGCCAGCAGCTTGATTCGGGGATTTGCAACTAATGAAAAACTGTTTTTT
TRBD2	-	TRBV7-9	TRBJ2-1	CASSQRHTRLARGRNEQFF	TGTGCCAGCAGCCAGAGACATACCAGACTAGCTCGGGGTAGAAATGAGCAGTTCTTC
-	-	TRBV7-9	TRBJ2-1	CASSFSRTRNEQFF	TGTGCCAGCAGCTTTAGTCGGACACGCAATGAGCAGTTCTTC
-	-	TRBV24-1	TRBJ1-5	CATSQGNQPQHF	TGTGCCACCAGCCAGGGGAATCAGCCCCAGCATTTT
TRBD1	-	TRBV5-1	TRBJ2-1	CASSLPGQGYNEQFF	TGCGCCAGCAGCTTGCCGGGACAGGGCTACAATGAGCAGTTCTTC
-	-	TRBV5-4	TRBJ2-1	CASSQISYNEQFF	TGTGCCAGCAGCCAAATCTCCTACAATGAGCAGTTCTTC
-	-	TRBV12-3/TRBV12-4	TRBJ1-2	CASSFRGEGYTF	TGTGCCAGCAGTTTCCGGGGGGAAGGCTACACCTTC
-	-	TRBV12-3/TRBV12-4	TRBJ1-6	CASHSDSGSPLHF	TGTGCCAGTCACTCCGACTCGGGATCACCCCTCCACTTT
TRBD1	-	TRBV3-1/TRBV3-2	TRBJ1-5	CASSQGLGQVTDNQPQHF	TGTGCCAGCAGCCAGGGTTTGGGACAGGTGACTGATAATCAGCCCCAGCATTTT
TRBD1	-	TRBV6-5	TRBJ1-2	CASSYSSGTGHGYTF	TGTGCCAGCAGTTACAGCTCCGGGACAGGGCATGGCTACACCTTC
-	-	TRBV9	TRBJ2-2	CASSGARYAADTGELFF	TGTGCCAGCAGCGGAGCGCGGTATGCAGCTGACACCGGGGAGCTGTTTTTT
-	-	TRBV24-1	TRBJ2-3	CATSGTVSTDTQYF	TGTGCCACCAGTGGCACAGTCTCCACAGATACGCAGTATTTT
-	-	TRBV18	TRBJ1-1	CASSPGQGSFF	TGTGCCAGCTCACCGGGCCAAGGTAGTTTCTTT
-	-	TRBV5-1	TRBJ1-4	CASSLEGVKEKLFF	TGCGCCAGCAGCTTGGAGGGGGTAAAGGAAAAACTGTTTTTT
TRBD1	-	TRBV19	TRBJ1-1	CASSPQGTPNTEAFF	TGTGCCAGTAGTCCACAGGGGACGCCGAACACTGAAGCTTTCTTT
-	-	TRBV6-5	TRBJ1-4	CASSYSRGELEKLFF	TGTGCCAGCAGTTACTCTAGAGGAGAGCTCGAAAAACTGTTTTTT
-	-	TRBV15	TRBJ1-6	CATCDFRSSYNSPLHF	TGTGCCACCTGCGATTTTAGGAGCTCCTATAATTCACCCCTCCACTTT
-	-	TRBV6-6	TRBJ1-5	CASSYRVLRGNQPQHF	TGTGCCAGCAGTTACCGCGTCCTTCGGGGCAATCAGCCCCAGCATTTT
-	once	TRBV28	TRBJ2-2	CASSSPGATGELFF	TGTGCCAGCAGTTCTCCAGGGGCCACCGGGGAGCTGTTTTTT
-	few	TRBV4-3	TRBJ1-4	CASSQDEGAGSEKLFF	TGCGCCAGCAGCCAAGATGAAGGGGCAGGATCTGAAAAACTGTTTTTT
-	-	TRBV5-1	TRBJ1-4	CASSLVGQHNEKLFF	TGCGCCAGCAGCTTGGTAGGACAGCATAATGAAAAACTGTTTTTT
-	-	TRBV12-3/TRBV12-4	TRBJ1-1	CASSLVRFTEAFF	TGTGCCAGCAGTTTAGTCCGGTTCACTGAAGCTTTCTTT
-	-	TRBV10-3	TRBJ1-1	CAISESEVVNTEAFF	TGTGCCATCAGTGAGTCTGAGGTGGTGAACACTGAAGCTTTCTTT
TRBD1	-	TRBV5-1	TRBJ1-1	CASRQDRARALNTEAFF	TGCGCCAGCAGACAGGACAGGGCCAGGGCTCTGAACACTGAAGCTTTCTTT
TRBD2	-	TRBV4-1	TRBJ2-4	CASSQDISGRNIQYF	TGCGCCAGCAGCCAAGATATTAGCGGGAGAAACATTCAGTACTTC
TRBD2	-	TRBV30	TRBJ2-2	CAWSVTALAGTGELFF	TGTGCCTGGAGTGTAACTGCACTAGCGGGGACCGGGGAGCTGTTTTTT
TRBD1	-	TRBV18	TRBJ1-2	CASSSGQGLLHGYTF	TGTGCCAGCTCCTCAGGACAGGGCCTATTACATGGCTACACCTTC
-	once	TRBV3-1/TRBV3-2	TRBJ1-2	CASSQGHFDGYTF	TGTGCCAGCAGCCAAGGACATTTCGATGGCTACACCTTC
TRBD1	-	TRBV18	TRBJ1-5	CASSPGQGSFQPQHF	TGTGCCAGCTCGCCGGGACAGGGATCATTTCAGCCCCAGCATTTT
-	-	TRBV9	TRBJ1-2	CASSVQESYGYTF	TGTGCCAGCAGCGTACAGGAAAGTTATGGCTACACCTTC
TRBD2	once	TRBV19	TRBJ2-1	CASTTRGGAGNEQFF	TGTGCCAGTACCACTCGGGGGGGGGCTGGGAATGAGCAGTTCTTC
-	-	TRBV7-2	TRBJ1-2	CASSYPRRGSGYTF	TGTGCCAGCAGTTACCCTCGGCGCGGGAGTGGCTACACCTTC
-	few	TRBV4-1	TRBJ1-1	CASSHLGGTEAFF	TGCGCCAGCAGCCACCTGGGGGGCACTGAAGCTTTCTTT
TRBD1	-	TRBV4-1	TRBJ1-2	CASSQEGQPNYGYTF	TGCGCCAGCAGCCAAGAGGGACAGCCCAACTATGGCTACACCTTC
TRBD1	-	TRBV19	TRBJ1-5	CASSIDRGQTFNQPQHF	TGTGCCAGTAGTATAGATCGGGGACAGACCTTCAATCAGCCCCAGCATTTT
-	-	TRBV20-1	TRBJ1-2	CSASSDGNYGYTF	TGCAGTGCTAGTAGCGACGGTAACTATGGCTACACCTTC
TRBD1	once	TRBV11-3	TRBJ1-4	CASSTGQGLDEKLFF	TGTGCCAGCAGCACCGGACAGGGTCTAGATGAAAAACTGTTTTTT
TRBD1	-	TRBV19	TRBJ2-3	CASSDRDTDTQYF	TGTGCCAGTAGTGACAGGGACACAGATACGCAGTATTTT
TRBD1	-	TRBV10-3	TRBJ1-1	CAISGTGMNTEAFF	TGTGCCATCAGTGGGACAGGGATGAACACTGAAGCTTTCTTT
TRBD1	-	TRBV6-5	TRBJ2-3	CASSPTGSFSDTQYF	TGTGCCAGCAGTCCGACAGGGTCCTTTTCCGATACGCAGTATTTT
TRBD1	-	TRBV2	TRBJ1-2	CASSETQGPNYGYTF	TGTGCCAGCAGTGAAACACAGGGGCCGAACTATGGCTACACCTTC
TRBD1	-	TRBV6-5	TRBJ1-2	CASSPGQATIFGYTF	TGTGCCAGCAGTCCGGGACAGGCAACTATTTTTGGCTACACCTTC
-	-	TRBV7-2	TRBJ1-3	CASSTRQSTSGNTIYF	TGTGCCAGCAGCACGAGACAGAGTACCTCTGGAAACACCATATATTTT
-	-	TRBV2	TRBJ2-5	CASRRDTPQETQYF	TGTGCCAGCAGAAGGGACACCCCCCAAGAGACCCAGTACTTC
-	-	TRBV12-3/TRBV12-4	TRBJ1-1	CASSYGVNTEAFF	TGTGCCAGCAGTTACGGGGTAAACACTGAAGCTTTCTTT
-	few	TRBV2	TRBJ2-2	CASSRQGNPGELFF	TGTGCCAGCAGTCGGCAGGGGAATCCCGGGGAGCTGTTTTTT
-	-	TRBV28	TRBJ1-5	CASSDRRDQPQHF	TGTGCCAGCAGCGATAGGAGAGATCAGCCCCAGCATTTT
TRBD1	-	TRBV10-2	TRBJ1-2	CASSESQGDGYTF	TGCGCCAGCAGTGAGAGCCAGGGGGATGGCTACACCTTC
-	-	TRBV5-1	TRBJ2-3	CASSLGQASVDTQYF	TGCGCCAGCAGCTTGGGACAGGCCTCCGTGGATACGCAGTATTTT
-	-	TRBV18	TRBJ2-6	CASSPARQDLSSGANVLTF	TGTGCCAGCTCACCAGCCAGGCAGGACTTAAGCTCTGGGGCCAACGTCCTGACTTTC
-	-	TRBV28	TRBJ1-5	CASSSPVQAQPQHF	TGTGCCAGCAGCTCTCCAGTACAGGCCCAGCCCCAGCATTTT
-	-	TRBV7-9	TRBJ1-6	CASSTGGTPLHF	TGTGCCAGCAGCACGGGGGGTACACCCCTCCACTTT